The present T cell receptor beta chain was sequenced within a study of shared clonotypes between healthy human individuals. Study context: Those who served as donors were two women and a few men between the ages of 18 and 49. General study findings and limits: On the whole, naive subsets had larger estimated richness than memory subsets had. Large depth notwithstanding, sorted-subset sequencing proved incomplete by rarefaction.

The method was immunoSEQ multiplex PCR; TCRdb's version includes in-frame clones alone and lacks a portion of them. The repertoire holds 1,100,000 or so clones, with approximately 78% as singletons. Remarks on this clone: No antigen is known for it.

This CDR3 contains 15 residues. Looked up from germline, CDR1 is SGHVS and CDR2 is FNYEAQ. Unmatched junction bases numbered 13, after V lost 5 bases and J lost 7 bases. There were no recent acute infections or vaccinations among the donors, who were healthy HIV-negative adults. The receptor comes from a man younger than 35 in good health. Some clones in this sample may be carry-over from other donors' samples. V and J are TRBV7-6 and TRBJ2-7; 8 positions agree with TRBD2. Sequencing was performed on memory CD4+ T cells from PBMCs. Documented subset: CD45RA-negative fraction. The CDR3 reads CASSRTGTRIREQYF. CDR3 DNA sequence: TGTGCCAGCAGCCGGACCGGGACTAGAATACGAGAGCAGTACTTC.